The T cell receptor beta chain under discussion was sequenced for a study of cytomegalovirus exposure and HLA in healthy donors. About the study: Sequencing of about 179 million T cells in an earlier analysis found 95 million to 120 million unique TCR beta sequences.

Trimming at V came to 4 bases and at J to 0 bases, leaving 3 bases not matched to a gene. Germline-derived CDR1 and CDR2 are SGHRS and YFSETQ. The CDR3 extends over 17 amino acids. Note on this clone: Its antigen is unidentified.

The study, taken as a whole, reports: Roughly uniform sequencing depth across donors was assumed, possibly incorrectly.

Primers for the PCR totalled 60 Vbeta and 13 Jbeta. As originally analysed: An analysis performed later counted 73 million or so unique TCR beta chains (around 10 million of them shared). TCRdb's copy holds only in-frame clones and misses some; the assay was immunoSEQ multiplex PCR. V and J calls and clone size are as listed in that table; D and trimming were resolved from the DNA. Of approximately 190,000 clones listed, roughly 85% are singletons. The TCR comes from a woman under 30 in good health and CMV-seronegative. V and J are TRBV5-1 and TRBJ2-3; 15 nucleotides agree with TRBD2. The specimen sequenced was PBMCs. CDR3 DNA: TGCGCCAGCAGCGGGACTAGCGGGAGGACTAGCACAGATACGCAGTATTTT. This translates into CASSGTSGRTSTDTQYF.